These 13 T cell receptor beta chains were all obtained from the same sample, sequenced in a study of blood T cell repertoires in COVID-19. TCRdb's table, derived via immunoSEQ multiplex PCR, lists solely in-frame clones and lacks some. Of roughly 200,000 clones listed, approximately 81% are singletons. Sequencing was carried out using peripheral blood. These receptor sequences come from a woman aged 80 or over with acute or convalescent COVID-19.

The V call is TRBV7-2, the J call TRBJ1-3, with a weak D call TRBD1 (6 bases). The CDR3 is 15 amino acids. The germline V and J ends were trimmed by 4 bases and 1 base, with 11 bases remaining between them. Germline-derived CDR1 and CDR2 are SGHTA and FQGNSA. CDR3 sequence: CASSSDSTSGNTIYF. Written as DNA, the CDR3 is TGTGCCAGCAGCTCGGACAGTACTTCTGGAAACACCATATATTTT.

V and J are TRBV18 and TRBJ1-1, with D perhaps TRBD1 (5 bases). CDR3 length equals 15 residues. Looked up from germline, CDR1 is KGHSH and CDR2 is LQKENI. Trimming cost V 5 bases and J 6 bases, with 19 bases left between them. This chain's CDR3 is CASSSFYSGDSEAFF. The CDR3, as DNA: TGTGCCAGCTCATCTTTTTATTCGGGGGATTCTGAAGCTTTCTTT.

The DNA for the CDR3 is TGTGCCAGCAGTCGAACCAGGGGGCTGAGCAATCAGCCCCAGCATTTT. It codes for CASSRTRGLSNQPQHF. The chain carries TRBV6-6 and TRBJ1-5, with TRBD1 matching 8 bases. V trimming: 5 bases; J trimming: 1 base; junction bases outside the gene matches: 7. The CDR3 has 16 amino acids. Germline-derived CDR1 and CDR2 are MNHNY and SVGAGI (reference sequence).

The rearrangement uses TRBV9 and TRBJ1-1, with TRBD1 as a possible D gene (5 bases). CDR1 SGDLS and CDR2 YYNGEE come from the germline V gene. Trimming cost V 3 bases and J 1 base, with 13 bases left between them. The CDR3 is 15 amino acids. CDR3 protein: CASSATEQGNTEAFF. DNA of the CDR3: TGTGCCAGCAGCGCTACCGAGCAGGGGAACACTGAAGCTTTCTTT.

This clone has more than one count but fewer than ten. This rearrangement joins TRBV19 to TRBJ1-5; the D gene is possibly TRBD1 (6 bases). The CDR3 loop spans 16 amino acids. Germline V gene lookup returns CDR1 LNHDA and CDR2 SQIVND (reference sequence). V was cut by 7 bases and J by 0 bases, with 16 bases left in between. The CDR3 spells CASTPSTGYSNQPQHF. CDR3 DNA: TGTGCCAGTACTCCCTCGACAGGATATAGCAATCAGCCCCAGCATTTT. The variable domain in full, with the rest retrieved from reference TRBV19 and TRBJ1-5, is DGGITQSPKYLFRKEGQNVTLSCEQNLNHDAMYWYRQDPGQGLRLIYYSQIVNDFQKGDIAEGYSVSREKKESFPLTVTSAQKNPTAFYLCASTPSTGYSNQPQHFGDGTRLSIL.

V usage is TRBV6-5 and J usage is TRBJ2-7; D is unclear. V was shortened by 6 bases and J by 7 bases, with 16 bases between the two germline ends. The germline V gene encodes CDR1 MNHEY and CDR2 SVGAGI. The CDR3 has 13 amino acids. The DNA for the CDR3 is TGTGCCAGCAGGCGCGACTCATTTGGGGAGCAGTACTTC. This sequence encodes CASRRDSFGEQYF.

This CDR3 reads CATSRDPATYSYNEQFF. DNA for the CDR3: TGTGCCACCAGCAGAGATCCTGCGACTTACTCCTACAATGAGCAGTTCTTC. This rearrangement joins TRBV15 to TRBJ2-1; no clear D. The CDR3 is 17 amino acids. Trimming removed 0 bases from V and 0 bases from J, with 12 bases in between. Germline V gives CDR1 LNHNV, CDR2 YYDKDF (reference sequence).

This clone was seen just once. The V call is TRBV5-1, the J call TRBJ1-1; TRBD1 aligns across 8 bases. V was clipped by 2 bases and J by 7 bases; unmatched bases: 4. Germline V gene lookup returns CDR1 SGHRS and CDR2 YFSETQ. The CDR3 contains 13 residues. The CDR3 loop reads CASSFTGGVEAFF. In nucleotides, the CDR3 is TGCGCCAGCAGCTTTACAGGGGGAGTTGAAGCTTTCTTT. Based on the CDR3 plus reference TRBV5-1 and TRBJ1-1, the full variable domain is KAGVTQTPRYLIKTRGQQVTLSCSPISGHRSVSWYQQTPGQGLQFLFEYFSETQRNKGNFPGRFSGRQFSNSRSEMNVSTLELGDSALYLCASSFTGGVEAFFGQGTRLTVV.

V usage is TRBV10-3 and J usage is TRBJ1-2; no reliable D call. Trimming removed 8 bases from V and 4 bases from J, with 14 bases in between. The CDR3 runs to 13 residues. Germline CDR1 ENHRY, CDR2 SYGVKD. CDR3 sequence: CAIGPVGLYGYTF. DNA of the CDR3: TGTGCCATCGGTCCAGTCGGACTCTATGGCTACACCTTC.

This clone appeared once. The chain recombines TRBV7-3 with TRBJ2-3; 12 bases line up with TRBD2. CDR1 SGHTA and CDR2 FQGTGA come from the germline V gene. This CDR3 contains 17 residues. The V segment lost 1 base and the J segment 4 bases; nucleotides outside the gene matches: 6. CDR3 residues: CASSLMLAGGPADTQYF. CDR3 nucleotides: TGTGCCAGCAGCTTAATGCTAGCGGGAGGGCCTGCAGATACGCAGTATTTT.

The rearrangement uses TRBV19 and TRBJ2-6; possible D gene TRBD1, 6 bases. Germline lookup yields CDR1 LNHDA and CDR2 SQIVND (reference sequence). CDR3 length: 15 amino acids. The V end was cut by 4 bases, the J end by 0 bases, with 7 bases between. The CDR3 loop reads CASSNRASGANVLTF. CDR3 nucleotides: TGTGCCAGTAGTAACAGGGCCTCTGGGGCCAACGTCCTGACTTTC.

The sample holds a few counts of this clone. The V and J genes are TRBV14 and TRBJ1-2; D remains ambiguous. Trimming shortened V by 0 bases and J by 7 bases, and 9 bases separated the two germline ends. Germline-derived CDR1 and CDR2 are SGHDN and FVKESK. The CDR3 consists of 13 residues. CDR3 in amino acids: CASSQERHLGYTF. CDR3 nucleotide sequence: TGTGCCAGCAGCCAAGAACGACATCTTGGCTACACCTTC. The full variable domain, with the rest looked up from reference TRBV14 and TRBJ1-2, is EAGVTQFPSHSVIEKGQTVTLRCDPISGHDNLYWYRRVMGKEIKFLLHFVKESKQDESGMPNNRFLAERTGGTYSTLKVQPAELEDSGVYFCASSQERHLGYTFGSGTRLTVV.

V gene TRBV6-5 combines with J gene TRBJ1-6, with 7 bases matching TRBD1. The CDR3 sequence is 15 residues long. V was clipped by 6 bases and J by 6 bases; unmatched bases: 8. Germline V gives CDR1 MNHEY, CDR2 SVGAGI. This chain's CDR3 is CASRDTGVGNSPLHF. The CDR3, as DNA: TGTGCCAGCAGGGATACAGGGGTTGGTAATTCACCCCTCCACTTT.